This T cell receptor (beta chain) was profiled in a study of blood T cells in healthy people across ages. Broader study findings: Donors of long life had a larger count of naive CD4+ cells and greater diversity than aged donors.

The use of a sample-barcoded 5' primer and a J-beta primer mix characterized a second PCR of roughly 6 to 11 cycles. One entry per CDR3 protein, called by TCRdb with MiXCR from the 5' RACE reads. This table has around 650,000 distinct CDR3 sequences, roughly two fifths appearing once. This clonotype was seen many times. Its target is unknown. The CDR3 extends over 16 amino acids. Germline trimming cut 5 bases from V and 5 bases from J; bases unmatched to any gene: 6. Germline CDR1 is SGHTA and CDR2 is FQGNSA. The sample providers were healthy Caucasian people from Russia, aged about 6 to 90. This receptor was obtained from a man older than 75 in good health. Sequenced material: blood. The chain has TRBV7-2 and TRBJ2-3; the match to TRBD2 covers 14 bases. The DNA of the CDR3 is TGTGCCAGCAGCCTCGGACTAGCGGGAGGACTAGATACGCAGTATTTT. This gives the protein CASSLGLAGGLDTQYF.